In this sample, the clone carrying this TCR beta chain turned up a few times. Its antigen is unidentified. This entry comes from a study of beta chain features in type 1 diabetes. As for the study in general: Age, gender and cell yields were similar between patients and healthy donors.

CDR3 length: 12 residues. The germline V gene encodes CDR1 MGHDK and CDR2 SYGVNS. J gave up 6 bases and V 5 bases, and 1 base lay outside the gene matches. Whole-study findings and limits: For patients, the naive, central memory and Treg TCRB repertoires appeared more alike than for healthy donors.

Sorting gave populations that all exceeded 95% purity. Sequenced material consisted of expressed TCRB transcripts (all of the isolated RNA was reverse transcribed). Assay: immunoSEQ multiplex PCR; the TCRdb copy retains only in-frame clones and omits some. The sample comprises roughly 140,000 clones, about 7.1% of which are singletons, and around 1.5% rests with the top ten. Sequencing was carried out using central memory CD4+ T cells from blood. This chain joins TRBV25-1 and TRBJ2-3; 8 bases match TRBD1. The TCR sequence derives from a woman aged 25 to 45 in good health. The CDR3 region is CASSRTGDTQYF. The CDR3 DNA sequence: TGTGCCAGCAGTAGGACAGGGGATACGCAGTATTTT.